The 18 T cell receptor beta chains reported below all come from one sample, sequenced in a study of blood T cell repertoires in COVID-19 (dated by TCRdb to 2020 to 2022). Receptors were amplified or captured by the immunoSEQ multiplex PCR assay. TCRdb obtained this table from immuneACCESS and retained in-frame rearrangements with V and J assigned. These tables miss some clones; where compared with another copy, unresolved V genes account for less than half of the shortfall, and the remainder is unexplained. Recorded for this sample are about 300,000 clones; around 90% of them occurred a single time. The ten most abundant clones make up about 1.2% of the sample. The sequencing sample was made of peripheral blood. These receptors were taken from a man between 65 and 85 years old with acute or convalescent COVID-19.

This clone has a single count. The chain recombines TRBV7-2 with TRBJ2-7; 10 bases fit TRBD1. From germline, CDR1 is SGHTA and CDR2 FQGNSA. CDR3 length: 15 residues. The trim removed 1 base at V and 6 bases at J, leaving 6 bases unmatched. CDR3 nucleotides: TGTGCCAGCAGCTTAGTTGGCGGACAGGGGGGCGAGCAGTACTTC. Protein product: CASSLVGGQGGEQYF.

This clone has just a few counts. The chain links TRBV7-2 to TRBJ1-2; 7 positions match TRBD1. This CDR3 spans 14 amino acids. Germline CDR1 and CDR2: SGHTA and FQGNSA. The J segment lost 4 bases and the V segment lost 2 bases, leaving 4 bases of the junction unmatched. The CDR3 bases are TGTGCCAGCAGCTTATCACCAGGGGGCTATGGCTACACCTTC. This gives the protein CASSLSPGGYGYTF. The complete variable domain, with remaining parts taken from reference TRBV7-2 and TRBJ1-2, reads GAGVSQSPSNKVTEKGKDVELRCDPISGHTALYWYRQSLGQGLEFLIYFQGNSAPDKSGLPSDRFSAERTGGSVSTLTIQRTQQEDSAVYLCASSLSPGGYGYTFGSGTRLTVV.

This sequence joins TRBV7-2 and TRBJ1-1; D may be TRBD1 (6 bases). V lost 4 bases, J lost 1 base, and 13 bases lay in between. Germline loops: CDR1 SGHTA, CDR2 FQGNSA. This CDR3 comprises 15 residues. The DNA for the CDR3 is TGTGCCAGCAGCTCCTTAGGGGGGGCGAACACTGAAGCTTTCTTT. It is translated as CASSSLGGANTEAFF.

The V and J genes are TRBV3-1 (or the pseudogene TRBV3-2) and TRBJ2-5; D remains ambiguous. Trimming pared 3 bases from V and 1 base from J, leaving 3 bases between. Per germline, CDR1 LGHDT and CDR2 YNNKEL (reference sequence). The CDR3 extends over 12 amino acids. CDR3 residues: CASSHLQETQYF. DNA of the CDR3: TGTGCCAGCAGCCACCTCCAAGAGACCCAGTACTTC.

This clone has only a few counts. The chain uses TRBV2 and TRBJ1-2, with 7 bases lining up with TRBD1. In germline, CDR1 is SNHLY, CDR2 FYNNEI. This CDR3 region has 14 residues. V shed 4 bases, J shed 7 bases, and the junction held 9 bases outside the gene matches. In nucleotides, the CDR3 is TGTGCCAGCAGTGCGGGTGCAGGGGGAGCTGGCTACACCTTC. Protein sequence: CASSAGAGGAGYTF.

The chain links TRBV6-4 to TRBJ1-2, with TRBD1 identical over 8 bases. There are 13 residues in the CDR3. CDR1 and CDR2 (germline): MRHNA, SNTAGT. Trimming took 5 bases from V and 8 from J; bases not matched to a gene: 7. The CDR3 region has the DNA TGTGCCAGCAGTTCACAGGGGGGTTCGGGCTACACCTTC. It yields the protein CASSSQGGSGYTF.

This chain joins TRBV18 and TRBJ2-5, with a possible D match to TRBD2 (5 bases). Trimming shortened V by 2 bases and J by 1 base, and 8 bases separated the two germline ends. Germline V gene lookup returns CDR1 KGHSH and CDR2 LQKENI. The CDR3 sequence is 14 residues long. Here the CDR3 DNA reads TGTGCCAGCTCACCAAGCGGACCCCAAGAGACCCAGTACTTC. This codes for CASSPSGPQETQYF.

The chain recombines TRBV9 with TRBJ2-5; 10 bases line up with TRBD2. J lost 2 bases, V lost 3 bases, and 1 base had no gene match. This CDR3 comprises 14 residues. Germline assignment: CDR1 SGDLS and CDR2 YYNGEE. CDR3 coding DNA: TGTGCCAGCAGCGCAGCGGGGGGGCAAGAGACCCAGTACTTC. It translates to CASSAAGGQETQYF.

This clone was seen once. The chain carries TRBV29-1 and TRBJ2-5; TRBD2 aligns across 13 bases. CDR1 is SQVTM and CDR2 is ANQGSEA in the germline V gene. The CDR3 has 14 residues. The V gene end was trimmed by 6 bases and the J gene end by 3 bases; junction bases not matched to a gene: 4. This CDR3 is CSVGLAGVKETQYF. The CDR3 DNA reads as TGCAGCGTCGGACTAGCGGGAGTTAAAGAGACCCAGTACTTC.

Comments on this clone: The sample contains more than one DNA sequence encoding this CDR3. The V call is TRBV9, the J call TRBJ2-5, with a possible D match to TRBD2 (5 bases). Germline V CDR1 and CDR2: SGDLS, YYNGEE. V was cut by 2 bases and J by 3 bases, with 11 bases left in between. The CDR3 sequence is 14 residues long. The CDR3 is CASSVGPGEETQYF. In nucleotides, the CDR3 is TGTGCCAGCAGCGTCGGCCCCGGGGAAGAGACCCAGTACTTC.

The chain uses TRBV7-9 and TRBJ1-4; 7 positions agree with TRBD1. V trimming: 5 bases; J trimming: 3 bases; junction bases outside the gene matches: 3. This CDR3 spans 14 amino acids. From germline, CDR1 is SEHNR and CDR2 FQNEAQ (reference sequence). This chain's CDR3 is CASSRDSSNEKLFF. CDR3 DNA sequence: TGTGCCAGCAGCAGGGACAGCTCTAATGAAAAACTGTTTTTT. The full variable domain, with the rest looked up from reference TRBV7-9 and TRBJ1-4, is DTGVSQNPRHKITKRGQNVTFRCDPISEHNRLYWYRQTLGQGPEFLTYFQNEAQLEKSRLLSDRFSAERPKGSFSTLEIQRTEQGDSAMYLCASSRDSSNEKLFFGSGTQLSVL.

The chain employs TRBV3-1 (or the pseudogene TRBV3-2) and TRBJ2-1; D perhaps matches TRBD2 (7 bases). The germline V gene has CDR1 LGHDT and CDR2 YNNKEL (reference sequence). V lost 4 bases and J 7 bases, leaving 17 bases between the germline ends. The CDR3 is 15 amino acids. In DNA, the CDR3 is TGTGCCAGCAGCCGGGGGGGGACTGGGACAAATGAGCAGTTCTTC. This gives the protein CASSRGGTGTNEQFF.

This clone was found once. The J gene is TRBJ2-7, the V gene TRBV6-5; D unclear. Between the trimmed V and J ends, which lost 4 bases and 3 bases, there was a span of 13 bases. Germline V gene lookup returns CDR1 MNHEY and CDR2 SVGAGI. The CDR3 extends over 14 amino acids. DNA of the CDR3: TGTGCCAGCAGTTCCACTCGAGATAGCTACGAGCAGTACTTC. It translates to CASSSTRDSYEQYF.

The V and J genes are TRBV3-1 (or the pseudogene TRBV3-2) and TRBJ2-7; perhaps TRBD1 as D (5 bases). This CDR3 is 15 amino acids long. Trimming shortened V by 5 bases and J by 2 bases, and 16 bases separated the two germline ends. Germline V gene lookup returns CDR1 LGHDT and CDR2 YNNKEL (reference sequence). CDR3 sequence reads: CASSETQGPTYEQYF. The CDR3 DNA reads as TGTGCCAGCAGCGAAACCCAGGGTCCCACCTACGAGCAGTACTTC.

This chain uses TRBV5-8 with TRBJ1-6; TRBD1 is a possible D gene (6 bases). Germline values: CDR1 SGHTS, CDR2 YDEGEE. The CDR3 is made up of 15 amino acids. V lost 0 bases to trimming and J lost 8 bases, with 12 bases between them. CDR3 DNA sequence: TGTGCCAGCAGCTTGGGCAGGGGTCGGGATTCACCCCTCCACTTT. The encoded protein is CASSLGRGRDSPLHF.

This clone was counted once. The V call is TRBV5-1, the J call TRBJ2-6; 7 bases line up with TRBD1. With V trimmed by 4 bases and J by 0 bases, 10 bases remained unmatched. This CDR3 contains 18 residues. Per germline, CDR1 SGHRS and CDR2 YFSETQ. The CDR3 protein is CASSAGRAGGSGANVLTF. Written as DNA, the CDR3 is TGCGCCAGCAGCGCCGGGCGGGCAGGGGGCTCTGGGGCCAACGTCCTGACTTTC.

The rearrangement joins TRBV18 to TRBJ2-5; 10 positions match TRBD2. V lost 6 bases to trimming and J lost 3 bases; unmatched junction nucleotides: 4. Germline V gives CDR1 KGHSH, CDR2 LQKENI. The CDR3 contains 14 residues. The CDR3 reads CASSKLAGEETQYF. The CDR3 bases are TGTGCCAGCTCCAAGCTAGCGGGAGAAGAGACCCAGTACTTC.

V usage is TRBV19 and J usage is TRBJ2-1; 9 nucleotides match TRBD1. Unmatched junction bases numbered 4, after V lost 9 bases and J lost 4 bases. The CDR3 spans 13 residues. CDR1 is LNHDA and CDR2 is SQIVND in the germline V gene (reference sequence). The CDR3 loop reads CARTGTGYNEQFF. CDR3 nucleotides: TGTGCCAGGACCGGGACAGGGTACAATGAGCAGTTCTTC.